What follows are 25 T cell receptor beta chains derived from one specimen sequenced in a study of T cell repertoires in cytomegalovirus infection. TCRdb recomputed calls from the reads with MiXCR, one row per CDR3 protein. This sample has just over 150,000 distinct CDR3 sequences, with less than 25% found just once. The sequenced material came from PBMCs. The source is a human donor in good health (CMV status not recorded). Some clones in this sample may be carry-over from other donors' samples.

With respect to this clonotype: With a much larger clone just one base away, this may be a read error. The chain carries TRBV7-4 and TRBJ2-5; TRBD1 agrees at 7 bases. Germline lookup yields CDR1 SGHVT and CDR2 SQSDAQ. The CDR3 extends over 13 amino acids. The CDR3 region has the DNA TGTCCCAGCAGCTCGGGACAGCAAGAGACCCAGTACTTC. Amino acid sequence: CPSSSGQQETQYF.

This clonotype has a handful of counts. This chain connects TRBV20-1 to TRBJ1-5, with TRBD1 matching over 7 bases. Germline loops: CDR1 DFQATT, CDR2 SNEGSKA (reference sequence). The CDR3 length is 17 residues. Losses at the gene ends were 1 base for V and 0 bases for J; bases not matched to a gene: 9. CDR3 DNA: TGCAGTGCTAGAGCAGGGGGGGGATCCTATAGCAATCAGCCCCAGCATTTT. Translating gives CSARAGGGSYSNQPQHF.

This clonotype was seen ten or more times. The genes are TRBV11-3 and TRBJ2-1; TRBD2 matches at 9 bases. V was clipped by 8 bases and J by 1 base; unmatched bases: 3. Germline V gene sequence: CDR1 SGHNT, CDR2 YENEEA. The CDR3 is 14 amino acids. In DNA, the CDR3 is TGTGCCAGCGCCGCGGGAGGGTCCTACAATGAGCAGTTCTTC. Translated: CASAAGGSYNEQFF.

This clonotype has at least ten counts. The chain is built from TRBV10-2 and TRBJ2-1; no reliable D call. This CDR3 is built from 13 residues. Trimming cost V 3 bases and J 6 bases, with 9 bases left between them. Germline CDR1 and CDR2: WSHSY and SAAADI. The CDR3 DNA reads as TGCGCCAGCAGTGAAAAAGCGTTCAATGAGCAGTTCTTC. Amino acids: CASSEKAFNEQFF.

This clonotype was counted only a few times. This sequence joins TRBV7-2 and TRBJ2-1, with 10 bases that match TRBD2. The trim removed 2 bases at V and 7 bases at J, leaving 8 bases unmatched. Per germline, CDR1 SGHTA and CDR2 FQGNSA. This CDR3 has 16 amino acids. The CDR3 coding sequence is TGTGCCAGCAGCTTAATGTCTAGCGGGGGCCGGAATGAGCAGTTCTTC. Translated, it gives CASSLMSSGGRNEQFF.

The CDR3 reads CASSLSPGQPSYNSPLHF. In DNA form, the CDR3 reads TGTGCCAGCAGTTTAAGTCCCGGACAGCCTTCCTATAATTCACCCCTCCACTTT. The genes are TRBV27 and TRBJ1-6; TRBD1 might be the D (6 bases). Germline loops: CDR1 MNHEY, CDR2 SMNVEV (reference sequence). Trimming shortened V by 2 bases and J by 1 base, and 15 bases separated the two germline ends. The CDR3 length is 18 residues.

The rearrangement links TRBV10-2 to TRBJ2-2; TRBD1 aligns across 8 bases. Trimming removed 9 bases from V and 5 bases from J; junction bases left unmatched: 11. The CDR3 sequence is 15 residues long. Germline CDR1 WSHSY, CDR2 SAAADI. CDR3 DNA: TGCGCCAGTGCCGGTAGGACAGGGTGGACCGGGGAGCTGTTTTTT. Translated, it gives CASAGRTGWTGELFF.

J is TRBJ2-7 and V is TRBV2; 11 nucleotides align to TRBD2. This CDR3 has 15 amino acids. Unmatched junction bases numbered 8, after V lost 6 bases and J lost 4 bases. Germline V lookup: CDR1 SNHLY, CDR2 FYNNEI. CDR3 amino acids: CASRVTSGSYYEQYF. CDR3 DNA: TGTGCCAGCAGGGTAACTAGCGGGAGCTATTACGAGCAGTACTTC.

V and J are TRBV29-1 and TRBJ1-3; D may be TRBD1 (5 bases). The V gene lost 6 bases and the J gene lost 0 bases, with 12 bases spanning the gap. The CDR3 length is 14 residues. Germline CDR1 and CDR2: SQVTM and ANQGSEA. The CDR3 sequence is CSVLLGTSGNTIYF. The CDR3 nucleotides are TGCAGCGTCCTGTTAGGGACCTCTGGAAACACCATATATTTT.

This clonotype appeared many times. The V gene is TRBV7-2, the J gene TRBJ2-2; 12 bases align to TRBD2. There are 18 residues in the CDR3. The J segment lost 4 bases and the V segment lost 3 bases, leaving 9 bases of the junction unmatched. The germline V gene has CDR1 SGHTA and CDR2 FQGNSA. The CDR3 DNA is TGTGCCAGCAGCTTCGCGGGTCTAGCGGGAGGGTTCACCGGGGAGCTGTTTTTT. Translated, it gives CASSFAGLAGGFTGELFF. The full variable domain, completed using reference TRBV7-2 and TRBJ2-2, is GAGVSQSPSNKVTEKGKDVELRCDPISGHTALYWYRQSLGQGLEFLIYFQGNSAPDKSGLPSDRFSAERTGGSVSTLTIQRTQQEDSAVYLCASSFAGLAGGFTGELFFGEGSRLTVL.

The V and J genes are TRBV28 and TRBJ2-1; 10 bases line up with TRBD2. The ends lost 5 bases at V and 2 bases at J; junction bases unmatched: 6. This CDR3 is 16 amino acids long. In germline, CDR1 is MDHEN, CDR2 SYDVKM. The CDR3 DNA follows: TGTGCCAGCAGTGCTCCTAGCGGGGGAACCTACAATGAGCAGTTCTTC. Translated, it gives CASSAPSGGTYNEQFF.

The CDR3 region is CASSQLTVTREQYF. CDR3 nucleotides: TGTGCCAGCAGCCAATTAACAGTTACAAGGGAGCAGTACTTC. The chain links TRBV3-1 to TRBJ2-7; no definite D call. The CDR3 covers 14 residues. The germline gives CDR1 LGHDT, CDR2 YNNKEL (reference sequence). Trimming took 2 bases from V and 7 from J, leaving 15 bases between them.

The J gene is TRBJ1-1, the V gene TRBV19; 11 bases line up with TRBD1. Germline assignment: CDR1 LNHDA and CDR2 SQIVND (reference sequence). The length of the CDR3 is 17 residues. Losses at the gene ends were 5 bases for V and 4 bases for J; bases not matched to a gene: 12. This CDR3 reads CASSLSGTGGLSTEAFF. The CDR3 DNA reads TGTGCCAGTAGTCTTTCCGGGACAGGGGGTTTGAGCACTGAAGCTTTCTTT. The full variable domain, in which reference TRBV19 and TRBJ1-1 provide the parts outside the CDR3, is DGGITQSPKYLFRKEGQNVTLSCEQNLNHDAMYWYRQDPGQGLRLIYYSQIVNDFQKGDIAEGYSVSREKKESFPLTVTSAQKNPTAFYLCASSLSGTGGLSTEAFFGQGTRLTVV.

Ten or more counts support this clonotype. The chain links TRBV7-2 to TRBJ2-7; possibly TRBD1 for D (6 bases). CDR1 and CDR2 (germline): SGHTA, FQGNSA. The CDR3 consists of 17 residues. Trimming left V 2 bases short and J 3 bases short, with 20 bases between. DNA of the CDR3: TGTGCCAGCAGCTTAATTAGTCTAGGGCAGGGGAGCTACGAGCAGTACTTC. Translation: CASSLISLGQGSYEQYF.

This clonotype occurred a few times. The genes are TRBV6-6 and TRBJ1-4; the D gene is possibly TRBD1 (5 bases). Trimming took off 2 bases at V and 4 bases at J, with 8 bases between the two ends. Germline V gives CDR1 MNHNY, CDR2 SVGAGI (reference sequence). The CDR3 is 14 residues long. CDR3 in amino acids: CASSYGQGNEKLFF. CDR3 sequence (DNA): TGTGCCAGCAGTTACGGCCAGGGTAATGAAAAACTGTTTTTT.

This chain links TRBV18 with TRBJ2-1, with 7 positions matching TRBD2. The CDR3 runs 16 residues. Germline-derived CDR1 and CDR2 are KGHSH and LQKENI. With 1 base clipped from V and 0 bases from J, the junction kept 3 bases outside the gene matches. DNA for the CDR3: TGTGCCAGCTCACCACTCGGGGGGAGCTCCTACAATGAGCAGTTCTTC. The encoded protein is CASSPLGGSSYNEQFF.

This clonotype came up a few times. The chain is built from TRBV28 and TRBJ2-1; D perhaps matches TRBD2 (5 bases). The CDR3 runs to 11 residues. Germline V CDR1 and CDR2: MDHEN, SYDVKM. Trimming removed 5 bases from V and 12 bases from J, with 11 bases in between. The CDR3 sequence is CASSVRTAQFF. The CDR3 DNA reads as TGTGCCAGCAGTGTTCGGACTGCGCAGTTCTTC.

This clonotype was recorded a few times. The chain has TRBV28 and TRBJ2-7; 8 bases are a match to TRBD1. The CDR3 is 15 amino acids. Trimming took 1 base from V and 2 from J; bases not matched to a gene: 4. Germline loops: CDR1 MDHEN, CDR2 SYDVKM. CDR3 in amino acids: CASSLSGTGPYEQYF. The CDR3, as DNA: TGTGCCAGCAGTTTATCCGGGACAGGTCCCTACGAGCAGTACTTC.

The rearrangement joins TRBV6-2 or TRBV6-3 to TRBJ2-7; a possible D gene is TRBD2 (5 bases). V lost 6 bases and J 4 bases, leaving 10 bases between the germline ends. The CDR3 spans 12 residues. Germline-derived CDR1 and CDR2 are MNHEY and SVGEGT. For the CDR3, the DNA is TGTGCCAGCAGCCGCTCGGGGTACGAGCAGTACTTC. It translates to CASSRSGYEQYF.

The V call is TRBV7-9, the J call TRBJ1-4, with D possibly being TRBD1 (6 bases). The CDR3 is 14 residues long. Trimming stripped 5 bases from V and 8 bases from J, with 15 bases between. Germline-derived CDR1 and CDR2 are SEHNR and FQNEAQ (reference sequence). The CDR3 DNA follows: TGTGCCAGCAGCCTGGGACAAAGTGTCGAAAAACTGTTTTTT. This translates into CASSLGQSVEKLFF. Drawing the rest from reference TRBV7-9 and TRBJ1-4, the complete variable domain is DTGVSQNPRHKITKRGQNVTFRCDPISEHNRLYWYRQTLGQGPEFLTYFQNEAQLEKSRLLSDRFSAERPKGSFSTLEIQRTEQGDSAMYLCASSLGQSVEKLFFGSGTQLSVL.

The CDR3 DNA reads TGTGCCACCAGCGGGACAGGGGGGAACACTGAAGCTTTCTTT. This encodes CATSGTGGNTEAFF. This chain uses TRBV24-1 with TRBJ1-1; 11 bases are shared with TRBD1. Trimming cost V 7 bases and J 1 base; bases outside gene matches: 1. Looked up from germline, CDR1 is KGHDR and CDR2 is SFDVKD. This CDR3 is built from 14 residues.

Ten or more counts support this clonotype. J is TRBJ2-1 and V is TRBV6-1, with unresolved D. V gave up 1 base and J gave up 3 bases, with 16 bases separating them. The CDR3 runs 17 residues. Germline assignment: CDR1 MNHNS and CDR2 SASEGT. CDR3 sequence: CASSEVGGPSGYNEQFF. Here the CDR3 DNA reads TGTGCCAGCAGTGAAGTGGGTGGCCCCTCGGGCTACAATGAGCAGTTCTTC.

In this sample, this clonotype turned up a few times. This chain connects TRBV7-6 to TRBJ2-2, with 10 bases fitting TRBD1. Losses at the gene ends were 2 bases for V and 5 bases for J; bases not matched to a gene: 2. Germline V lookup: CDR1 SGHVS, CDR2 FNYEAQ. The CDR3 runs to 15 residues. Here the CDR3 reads CASSLLGQGTGELFF. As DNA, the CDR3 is TGTGCCAGCAGCTTATTGGGACAGGGGACCGGGGAGCTGTTTTTT.

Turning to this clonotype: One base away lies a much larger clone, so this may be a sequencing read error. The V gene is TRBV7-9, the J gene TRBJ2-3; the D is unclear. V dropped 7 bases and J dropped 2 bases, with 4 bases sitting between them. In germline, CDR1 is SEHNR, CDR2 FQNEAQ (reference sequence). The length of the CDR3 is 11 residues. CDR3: CASTYTDTQYF. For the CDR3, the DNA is TGTGCCAGCACCTACACAGATACGCAGTATTTT.

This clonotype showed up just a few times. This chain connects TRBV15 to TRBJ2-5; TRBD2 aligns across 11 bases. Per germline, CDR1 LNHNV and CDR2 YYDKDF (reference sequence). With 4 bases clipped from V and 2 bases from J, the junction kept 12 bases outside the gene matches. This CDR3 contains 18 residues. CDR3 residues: CATSIGPLSGRAQETQYF. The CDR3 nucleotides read TGTGCCACCAGCATCGGTCCCCTTAGCGGGAGGGCACAAGAGACCCAGTACTTC.